The rows below give T cell receptor beta chains drawn from one sample of a study of identifying expanded T cells in peripheral blood. Some clones are missing from TCRdb's copy, which holds only in-frame ones; the method was immunoSEQ multiplex PCR. This table holds approximately 90,000 clones, around 84% found once. The sequenced sample consisted of blood. These TCRs come from a person aged 18 to 70 in good health. Each CDR3 is given with its conserved first and last residue. D genes are given only for firm matches. Some rows mark clone size as missing; the rest say once, few, many or name a class of expanded clone.

d_call j_call clone_size v_call cdr3_nt cdr3_aa
TRBD2 TRBJ2-1 . TRBV6-4 TGTGCCAGCAGCCTAGCGGGGGGGAACTTCCCCTACAATGAGCAGTTCTTC CASSLAGGNFPYNEQFF
. TRBJ1-5 . TRBV7-9 TGTGCCAGCAGCTTAGAGGTGGGGTCAACCTTCTTT CASSLEVGSTFF
. TRBJ2-5 . TRBV7-8 TGTGCCAGCAGCCTCTTGTATCGGGAGACCCAGTACTTC CASSLLYRETQYF
. TRBJ1-1 . TRBV19 TGTGCCAGTAGTATCGTTGATGCAGGTGAAGCTTTCTTT CASSIVDAGEAFF
. TRBJ2-1 . TRBV13 TGTGCCAGCAGCTTCCGGGACTGGAGCTCCTACAATGAGCAGTTCTTC CASSFRDWSSYNEQFF
TRBD1 TRBJ1-6 . TRBV5-4 TGTGCCAGCAGCTTGCCCACAGGGGTCAATTCACCCCTCCACTTT CASSLPTGVNSPLHF
. TRBJ1-1 . TRBV5-1 TGCGCCAGCAGTACAAACACTGAAGCTTTCTTT CASSTNTEAFF
TRBD1 TRBJ2-5 . TRBV15 TGTGCCACCAGCAGAGACCCATTTTTTTCCGTCGGACAGGCCAAAGAGACCCAGTACTTC CATSRDPFFSVGQAKETQYF
. TRBJ2-7 few TRBV6-6 TGTGCCAGCAAACAGAGAGGGGACGAGCAGTACTTC CASKQRGDEQYF
. TRBJ1-5 . TRBV19 TGTGCCAGTAGTATAGGCCCCCAACAGCCCCAGCATTTT CASSIGPQQPQHF
. TRBJ2-5 . TRBV5-6 TGTGCCAGCAGCTTGGCCATAGGGACGTACCAAGAGACCCAGTACTTC CASSLAIGTYQETQYF
. TRBJ1-2 . TRBV7-2 TGTGCCAGCAGCTTGGGTCCAGGGGAACCCAGGAAAGGCTACACCTTC CASSLGPGEPRKGYTF
. TRBJ2-7 . TRBV2 TGTGCCAGCAGTCAAAACACGGTTTGGGAGCAGTACTTC CASSQNTVWEQYF
. TRBJ2-2 . TRBV6-5 TGTGCCAGCAGTTTAGGGCGGACTGCGAACACCGGGGAGCTGTTTTTT CASSLGRTANTGELFF
. TRBJ2-3 . TRBV7-3 TGTGCCAGCAGCTTAACAGGGCGCACAGATACGCAGTATTTT CASSLTGRTDTQYF
. TRBJ1-1 few TRBV20-1 TGCAGTGCTAGTTCGGTTGAAGCTTTCTTT CSASSVEAFF
. TRBJ2-1 . TRBV10-1 TGCGCCAGCAGTGATTGGGGTTTCGATGAGCAGTTCTTC CASSDWGFDEQFF
. TRBJ2-5 . TRBV2 TGTGCCAGCAGTCGGCAGAGACAAGAGACCCAGTACTTC CASSRQRQETQYF
. TRBJ2-5 . TRBV11-3 TGTGCCAGCAGCCCCGGATACGACTTACGGGGGCTTGGGGAGACCCAGTACTTC CASSPGYDLRGLGETQYF
TRBD1 TRBJ2-7 few TRBV30 TGTGCCTGGAGTGCTACCTTGGACAGGACCGACTGGACCTACGAGCAGTACTTC CAWSATLDRTDWTYEQYF
. TRBJ1-1 . TRBV25-1 TGTGCCAGCGAAACAGGGAGTGGGCACACTGAAGCTTTCTTT CASETGSGHTEAFF
. TRBJ1-2 . TRBV27 TGTGCCAGCAGTCTCCTCGGGGGAAACTATGGCTACACCTTC CASSLLGGNYGYTF
TRBD1 TRBJ1-2 . TRBV6-6 TGTGCCAGCACCGGGACAGGGGGAAACTATGGCTACACCTTC CASTGTGGNYGYTF
. TRBJ2-1 . TRBV6-5 TGTGCCAGCAGTTACGACGGGGGGCCCTACAATGAGCAGTTCTTC CASSYDGGPYNEQFF
TRBD1 TRBJ1-5 few TRBV4-3 TGCGCCAGCAGCCTAGGGACAGGGGGCTTTCAGCCCCAGCATTTT CASSLGTGGFQPQHF
. TRBJ1-3 . TRBV7-2 TGTGCCAGCAGCTTTAGGCACCTCTCTGGAAACACCATATATTTT CASSFRHLSGNTIYF
. TRBJ1-5 few TRBV18 TGTGCCAGCTCACCATCGAGTCCCCTTGAGGGGCCCCAGCATTTT CASSPSSPLEGPQHF
TRBD1 TRBJ1-2 few TRBV27 TGTGCCAGCAGGGGGACTCCTACAGGGGGCGGAGGCTACACCTTC CASRGTPTGGGGYTF
TRBD1 TRBJ1-1 . TRBV2 TGTGCCCGAGGGACAGGGACCACTGAAGCTTTCTTT CARGTGTTEAFF
. TRBJ1-1 few TRBV11-2 TGTGCCAGCAGCTGGCGCTGGGGCACTGAAGCTTTCTTT CASSWRWGTEAFF
. TRBJ1-5 . TRBV11-2 TGTGCCAGCAGCTTAGATCTGACGCAGCCCCAGCATTTT CASSLDLTQPQHF
. TRBJ1-2 . TRBV6-5 TGTGCCAGCAGTTACGGTGGGGGCTACACCTTC CASSYGGGYTF
. TRBJ1-2 . TRBV7-9 TGCGCCAGCAGCCAAGGCTACACCTTC CASSQGYTF
. TRBJ2-5 . TRBV6-5 TGTGCCAGCAGTCCGGGGTCCAGGACCCAGTACTTC CASSPGSRTQYF
. TRBJ2-7 . TRBV6-6 TGTGCCAGCAGTTACTCGCGAACTTCCTACGAGCAGTACTTC CASSYSRTSYEQYF
TRBD2 TRBJ2-6 . TRBV25-1 TGTGCCAGCACCGCCCGGGGGGGTCTGGGTGGGGCCAACGTCCTGACTTTC CASTARGGLGGANVLTF
TRBD1 TRBJ2-3 . TRBV7-2 TGTGCCAGCAGCTCACCCCAGGACAGGGGGTATGTAGATACGCAGTATTTT CASSSPQDRGYVDTQYF
. TRBJ2-2 . TRBV7-9 TGTGCCAGCGGTTTAGGGCCCGCGGGTCCCGGGGAGCTGTTTTTT CASGLGPAGPGELFF
. TRBJ2-7 . TRBV7-7 TGTGCCAGCAGCTTAGGACATAGCTCCTACGAGCAGTACTTC CASSLGHSSYEQYF
TRBD2 TRBJ2-5 . TRBV11-2 TGTGCCAGCAGCCCGAGACTAGCGGGGGTAGAGACCCAGTACTTC CASSPRLAGVETQYF
TRBD2 TRBJ2-3 . TRBV7-2 TGTGCCAGCAGCTTACTAGCGGGTCCGGAGGGTTTATCAGATACGCAGTATTTT CASSLLAGPEGLSDTQYF
TRBD1 TRBJ1-2 . TRBV19 TGTGCCAGTAGCCTGAACCGGGACAGGGAAGGTGTAATAGACTATGGCTACACCTTC CASSLNRDREGVIDYGYTF